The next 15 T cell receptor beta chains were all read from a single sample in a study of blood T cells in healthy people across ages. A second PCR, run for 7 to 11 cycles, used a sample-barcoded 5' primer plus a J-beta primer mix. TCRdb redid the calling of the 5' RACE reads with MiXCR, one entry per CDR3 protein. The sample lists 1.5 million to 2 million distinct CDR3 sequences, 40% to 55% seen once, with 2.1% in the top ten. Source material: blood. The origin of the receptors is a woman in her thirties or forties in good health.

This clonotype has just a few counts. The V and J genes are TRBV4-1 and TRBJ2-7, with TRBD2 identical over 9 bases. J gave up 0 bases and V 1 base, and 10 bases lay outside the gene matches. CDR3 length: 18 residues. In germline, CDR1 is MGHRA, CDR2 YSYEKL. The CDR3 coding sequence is TGCGCCAGCAGCCAAGGGCCCCCTCTAGCGGGGAACTCCTACGAGCAGTACTTC. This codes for CASSQGPPLAGNSYEQYF.

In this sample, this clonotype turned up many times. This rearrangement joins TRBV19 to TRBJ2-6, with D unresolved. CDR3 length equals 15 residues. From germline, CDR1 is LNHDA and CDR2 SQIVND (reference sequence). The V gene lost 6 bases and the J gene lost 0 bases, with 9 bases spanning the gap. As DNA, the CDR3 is TGTGCCAGTAGGGCCAGAACCTCTGGGGCCAACGTCCTGACTTTC. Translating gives CASRARTSGANVLTF.

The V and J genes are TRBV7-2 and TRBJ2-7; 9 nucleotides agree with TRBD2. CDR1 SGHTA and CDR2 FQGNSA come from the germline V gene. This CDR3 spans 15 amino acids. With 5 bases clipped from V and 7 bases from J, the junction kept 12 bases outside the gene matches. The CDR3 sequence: CASSRGGAPYNEQYF. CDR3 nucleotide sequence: TGTGCCAGCAGCCGCGGGGGGGCCCCCTACAATGAGCAGTACTTC.

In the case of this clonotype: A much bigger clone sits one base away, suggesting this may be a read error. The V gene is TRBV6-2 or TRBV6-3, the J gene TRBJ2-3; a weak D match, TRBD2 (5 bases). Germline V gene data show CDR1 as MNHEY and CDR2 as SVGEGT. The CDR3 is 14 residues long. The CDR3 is CASSPGLRPDAQYF. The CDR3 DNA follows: TGTGCCAGCAGCCCCGGACTCCGCCCAGATGCGCAGTATTTT.

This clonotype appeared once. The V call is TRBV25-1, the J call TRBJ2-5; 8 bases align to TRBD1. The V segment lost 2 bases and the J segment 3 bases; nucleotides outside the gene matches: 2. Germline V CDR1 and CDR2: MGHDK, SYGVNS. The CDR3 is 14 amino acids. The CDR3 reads CASSEGDRKETQYF. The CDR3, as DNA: TGTGCCAGCAGTGAAGGGGACAGGAAAGAGACCCAGTACTTC. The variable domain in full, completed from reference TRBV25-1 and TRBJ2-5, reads EADIYQTPRYLVIGTGKKITLECSQTMGHDKMYWYQQDPGMELHLIHYSYGVNSTEKGDLSSESTVSRIRTEHFPLTLESARPSHTSQYLCASSEGDRKETQYFGPGTRLLVL.

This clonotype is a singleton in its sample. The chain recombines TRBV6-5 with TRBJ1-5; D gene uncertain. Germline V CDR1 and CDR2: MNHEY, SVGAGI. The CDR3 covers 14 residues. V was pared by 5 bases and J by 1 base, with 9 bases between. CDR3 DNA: TGTGCCAGCAGTCCGGGTAAAAGCAATCAGCCCCAGCATTTT. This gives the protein CASSPGKSNQPQHF.

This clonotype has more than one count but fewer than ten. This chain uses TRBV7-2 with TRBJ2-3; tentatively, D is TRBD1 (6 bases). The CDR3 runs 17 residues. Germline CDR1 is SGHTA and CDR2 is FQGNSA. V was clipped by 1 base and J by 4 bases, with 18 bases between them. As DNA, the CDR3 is TGTGCCAGCAGCTTAGTCCCTACAGGGAATGTGCCAGATACGCAGTATTTT. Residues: CASSLVPTGNVPDTQYF.

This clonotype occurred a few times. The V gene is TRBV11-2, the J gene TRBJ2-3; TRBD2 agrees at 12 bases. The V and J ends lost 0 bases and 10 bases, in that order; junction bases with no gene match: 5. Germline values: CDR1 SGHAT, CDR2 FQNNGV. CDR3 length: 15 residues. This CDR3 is CASSLELAGGRAQYF. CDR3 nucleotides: TGTGCCAGCAGCTTAGAACTAGCGGGGGGCCGCGCGCAGTATTTT.

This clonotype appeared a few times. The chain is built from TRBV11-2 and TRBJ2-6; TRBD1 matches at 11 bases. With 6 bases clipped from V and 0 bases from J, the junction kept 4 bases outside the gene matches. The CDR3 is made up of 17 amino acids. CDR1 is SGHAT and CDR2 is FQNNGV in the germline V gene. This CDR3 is CASRGQGVASGANVLTF. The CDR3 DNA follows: TGTGCCAGCAGGGGACAGGGGGTTGCCTCTGGGGCCAACGTCCTGACTTTC.

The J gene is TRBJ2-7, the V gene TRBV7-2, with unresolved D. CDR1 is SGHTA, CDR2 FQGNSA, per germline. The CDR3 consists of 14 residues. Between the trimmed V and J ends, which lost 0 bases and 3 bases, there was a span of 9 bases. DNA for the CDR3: TGTGCCAGCAGCTTAGCGATACCGGACTACGAGCAGTACTTC. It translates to CASSLAIPDYEQYF.

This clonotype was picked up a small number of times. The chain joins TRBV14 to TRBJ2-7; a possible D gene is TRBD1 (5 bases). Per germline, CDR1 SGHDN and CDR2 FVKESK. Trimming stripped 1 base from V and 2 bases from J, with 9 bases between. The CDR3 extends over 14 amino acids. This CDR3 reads CASSQGTPPYEQYF. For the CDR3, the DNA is TGTGCCAGCAGCCAAGGGACACCTCCCTACGAGCAGTACTTC.

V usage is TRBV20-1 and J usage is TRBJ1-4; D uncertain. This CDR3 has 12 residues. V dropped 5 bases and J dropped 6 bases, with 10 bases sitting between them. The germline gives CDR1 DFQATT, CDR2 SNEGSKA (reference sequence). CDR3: CSAREFDEKLFF. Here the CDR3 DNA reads TGCAGTGCTCGCGAGTTTGATGAAAAACTGTTTTTT.

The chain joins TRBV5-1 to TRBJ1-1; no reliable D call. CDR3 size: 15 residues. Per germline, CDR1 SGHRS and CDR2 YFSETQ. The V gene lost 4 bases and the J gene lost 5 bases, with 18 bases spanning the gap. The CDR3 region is CASSPGRRVGTEAFF. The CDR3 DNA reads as TGCGCCAGCAGCCCCGGGAGGAGGGTCGGGACTGAAGCTTTCTTT.

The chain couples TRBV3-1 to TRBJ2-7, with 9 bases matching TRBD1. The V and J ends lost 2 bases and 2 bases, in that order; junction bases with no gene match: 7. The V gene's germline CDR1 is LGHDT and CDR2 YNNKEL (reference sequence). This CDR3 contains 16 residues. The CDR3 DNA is TGTGCCAGCAGCCAATCGGGACAGGGCAACCCCTACGAGCAGTACTTC. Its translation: CASSQSGQGNPYEQYF.

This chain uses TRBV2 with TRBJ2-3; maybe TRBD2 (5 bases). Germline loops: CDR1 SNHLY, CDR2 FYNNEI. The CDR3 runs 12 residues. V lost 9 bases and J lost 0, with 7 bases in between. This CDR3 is CARGGSTDTQYF. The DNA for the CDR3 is TGTGCCAGAGGCGGGAGCACAGATACGCAGTATTTT.